This T cell receptor beta chain was obtained from a study of blood T cell repertoires in COVID-19 (TCRdb year 2020). General notes on the study: The collaborator samples originated in the United States, Italy and Spain and spanned the acute and convalescent phases of COVID-19. Where available, HLA class I and class II types were taken from metadata supplied by the sample provider and were not determined by assay-based typing. The sample metadata nearly always contained a de-identified subject ID, COVID-19 status, age in years and sex. The prospective study material was composed of cDNA or gDNA derived from T cells, B-cell-depleted T cells, or PBMCs. The dataset comprised deeply sampled blood TCRbeta repertoires from subjects exposed to, actively infected with, or recovered from COVID-19. The repertoires were released in a freely available public database intended as a resource for research on the immune response to SARS-CoV-2. The samples were drawn from two sources: the first 160 participants of the ongoing ImmuneRACE study, and some 1,300 subjects contributed by 6 global collaborators.

The immunoSEQ Assay, a bias-controlled multiplex PCR, was used to amplify TCRbeta CDR3 regions from genomic DNA. As for the original processing: Nucleated cell counts per sample were estimated from amplification of reference gene primers within the assay. To quantify the absolute abundance of each unique TCRbeta CDR3 rearrangement, sequence reads were collapsed and filtered. For each sample, productive Simpson clonality was calculated as the square root of Simpson's diversity index over productive rearrangements. This immuneACCESS table, as held by TCRdb, lists in-frame sequences with V and J called but not all clones. Of the missing ones, under half trace to an unresolved V gene in checked studies; the others have no known cause. V and J calls plus clone size are reproduced from that table; the DNA served to infer D and trimming. The sample contains 250,000 to 350,000 clones, roughly 86% of them found a single time. Jointly, the top ten make up roughly 9.1% of the sample.

Note on this clone: This clone's antigen is unknown. No base quality values were provided; no much bigger clone lies one nucleotide off.

The study at large found these results: The quantity of clinical and demographic metadata differed by source and by participant and was supplied without curation.

V loses 6 bases, J loses 6 bases, and the germline ends lie 8 bases apart. The germline V gene (reference sequence) sets CDR1 to SEHNR and CDR2 to FQNEAQ. Reading from cysteine to phenylalanine, the CDR3 counts 11 amino acids. Only CDR3 DNA remains: 33 bases, in frame from the first base. The collaborating institutions used their own protocols to collect whole blood in K2EDTA tubes. For TCRbeta analysis, collaborators shipped samples as frozen whole blood, isolated PBMCs, or DNA extracted from either of those sample types. Material for sequencing was peripheral blood. The sequence came from a man aged 18 to 29 with active or convalescent COVID-19. The chain joins TRBV7-9 to TRBJ1-1, with the D gene call left open. At the DNA level, the sequence is TGTGCCAGCAGTAGTAACGCTGAAGCTTTCTTT. Its protein product is CASSSNAEAFF.